The rows below give T cell receptor beta chains drawn from one sample of a study of blood T cells in healthy people across ages. MiXCR, run by TCRdb on the 5' RACE reads, gives a single entry per CDR3 protein. The sample has some 900,000 distinct CDR3 sequences, 29% seen once. Sequences were obtained from blood. The receptors shown here come from a woman aged 80 or over in good health. Both conserved end residues are part of each CDR3. D genes are given only for firm matches. A row's size may be missing; if present it is once, few, many or a size class.

clone size	D gene	V gene	J gene	CDR3 protein	CDR3 DNA
-	TRBD1	TRBV6-5	TRBJ2-1	CASSSFRDRAYNEQFF	TGTGCCAGCAGTTCATTCCGGGACAGGGCCTACAATGAGCAGTTCTTC
many	-	TRBV12-3/TRBV12-4	TRBJ2-7	CASKTGIGVHEQYF	TGTGCCAGCAAGACCGGGATAGGTGTCCACGAGCAGTACTTC
-	TRBD1	TRBV3-1	TRBJ1-2	CASSPTGQGVYGCTF	TGTGCCAGCAGCCCGACGGGACAGGGGGTTTATGGCTGCACCTTC
few	-	TRBV4-3	TRBJ2-2	CASSQEWGITGELFF	TGCGCCAGCAGCCAAGAATGGGGGATCACCGGGGAGCTGTTTTTT
few	-	TRBV20-1	TRBJ2-1	CSVRDLSNEQFF	TGCAGTGTTAGAGATCTATCGAATGAGCAGTTCTTC
-	TRBD1	TRBV7-9	TRBJ1-2	CASSSTDRANYGYTF	TGTGCCAGCAGCTCTACGGACAGGGCTAACTATGGCTACACCTTC
-	TRBD1	TRBV11-2	TRBJ2-3	CASSPGDRGFGTDTQYF	TGTGCCAGCAGCCCCGGGGACAGGGGGTTTGGGACAGATACGCAGTATTTT
many	-	TRBV10-3	TRBJ1-5	CAISSVDGNQPQHF	TGTGCCATCAGTAGCGTCGACGGCAATCAGCCCCAGCATTTT
-	TRBD2	TRBV4-2	TRBJ2-1	CASSQDDSLSGGWNNEQFF	TGTGCCAGCAGCCAGGACGATTCTCTAAGCGGGGGGTGGAACAATGAGCAGTTCTTC
many	-	TRBV5-1	TRBJ2-1	CASSLAVGQSAPEQFF	TGCGCCAGCAGCTTGGCCGTAGGACAGTCCGCACCTGAGCAGTTCTTC
-	-	TRBV18	TRBJ1-1	CASSPYRGALNTEAFF	TGTGCCAGCTCACCGTATCGGGGGGCGCTGAACACTGAAGCTTTCTTT
-	-	TRBV20-1	TRBJ2-7	CSARDRVGEQYF	TGCAGTGCTAGAGATCGGGTCGGCGAGCAGTACTTC
many	TRBD1	TRBV20-1	TRBJ1-2	CSARPSTGVYGYTF	TGCAGTGCTAGACCGAGTACAGGGGTCTATGGCTACACCTTC